The clone carrying this T cell receptor (beta chain) was counted only a few times. The entry originates in a study of beta chain features in type 1 diabetes. Germline V CDR1 and CDR2: SGHRS, YFSETQ. This CDR3 is built from 13 residues. J gave up 7 bases and V 9 bases, and 5 bases lay outside the gene matches. The authors reverse transcribed all of the isolated RNA, so sequencing captured expressed TCRB transcripts. TCRdb's copy holds only in-frame clones and misses some; the assay was immunoSEQ multiplex PCR. The sample lists 350,000 to 450,000 clones; more than 11% were seen once. The gene calls are TRBV5-1 and TRBJ2-1, with 12 bases identical to TRBD2. The specimen sequenced was naive CD4+ T cells from blood. The source of this sequence is a man younger than 45 in good health. CDR3 protein: CATASGRVNEQFF. Here the CDR3 DNA reads TGCGCCACCGCTAGCGGGAGGGTAAATGAGCAGTTCTTC.